This TCR beta chain was found in a study of T cells in Graves' hyperthyroidism and ophthalmopathy. The CDR3 regions of TCR beta were amplified from RNA transcripts. HTBI primers were employed in a first-round RT-PCR of the TCR CDR3. TCRdb reprocessed the multiplex PCR reads with MiXCR, giving one entry per CDR3 protein. The repertoire holds more than 650,000 distinct CDR3 sequences, 14% seen once, with around 9.6% in the top ten. This CDR3 has 14 residues. The junction had 2 bases not matched to a gene; V was cut back by 3 bases and J by 4 bases. This clonotype was recorded at least ten times. The TCR originated in a woman between 18 and 29 years old with Graves' hyperthyroidism. The source material was blood. The rearrangement uses TRBV12-3 or TRBV12-4 and TRBJ2-1; TRBD2 aligns across 8 bases. CDR3 bases: TGTGCCAGCAGTTTCCAGCGGGAGTACAATGAGCAGTTCTTC. Its translation: CASSFQREYNEQFF.